This TCR beta chain emerged from a study of fetal regulatory T cell absence and autoimmunity. The assay was run at survey level. This table comes from immunoSEQ multiplex PCR, and its TCRdb copy is limited to in-frame clones, with some not included. Found here are 95,000 to 100,000 clones, about three quarters of them singletons; the top ten hold about 2.1%. Findings and limits, study-wide: Cord blood and pancreas showed broadly similar TRB gene family usage. Oligoclonal TCR enrichment in pancreas over cord blood reached over 100-fold for some clones. Antigen-driven pancreatic autoimmunity before birth in IPEX was inferred from oligoclonal enrichment.

Worth noting for this clone: The antigen remains undetermined.

The CDR3 contains 15 residues. The V gene lost 0 bases and the J gene lost 7 bases, with 13 bases spanning the gap. The germline gives CDR1 MNHEY, CDR2 SVGAGI. The chain couples TRBV6-5 to TRBJ1-5; D call uncertain. This clonotype was obtained from a male donor with IPEX syndrome. Sequencing was carried out using pancreas tissue. CDR3 in DNA: TGTGCCAGCAGTTACTCGACACATACGCACCAGCCCCAGCATTTT. Encoded protein: CASSYSTHTHQPQHF.